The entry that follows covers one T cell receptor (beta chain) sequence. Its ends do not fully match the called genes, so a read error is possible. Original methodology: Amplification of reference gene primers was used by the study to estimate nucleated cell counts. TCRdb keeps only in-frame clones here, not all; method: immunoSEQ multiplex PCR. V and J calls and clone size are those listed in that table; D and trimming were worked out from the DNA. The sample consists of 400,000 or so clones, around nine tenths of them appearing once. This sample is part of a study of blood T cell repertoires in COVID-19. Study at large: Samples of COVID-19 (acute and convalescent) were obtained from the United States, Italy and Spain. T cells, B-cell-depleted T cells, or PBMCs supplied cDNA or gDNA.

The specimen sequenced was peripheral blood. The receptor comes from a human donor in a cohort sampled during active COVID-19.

The DNA for the CDR3 is TGTGCCAGCAGTTCGCCCCGAGAGGCCATGGTCTTC. Translation gives CASSSPREAMVF. V gene TRBV12-3 or TRBV12-4 combines with J gene TRBJ2-1, with unresolved D. The CDR3 totals 12 residues.